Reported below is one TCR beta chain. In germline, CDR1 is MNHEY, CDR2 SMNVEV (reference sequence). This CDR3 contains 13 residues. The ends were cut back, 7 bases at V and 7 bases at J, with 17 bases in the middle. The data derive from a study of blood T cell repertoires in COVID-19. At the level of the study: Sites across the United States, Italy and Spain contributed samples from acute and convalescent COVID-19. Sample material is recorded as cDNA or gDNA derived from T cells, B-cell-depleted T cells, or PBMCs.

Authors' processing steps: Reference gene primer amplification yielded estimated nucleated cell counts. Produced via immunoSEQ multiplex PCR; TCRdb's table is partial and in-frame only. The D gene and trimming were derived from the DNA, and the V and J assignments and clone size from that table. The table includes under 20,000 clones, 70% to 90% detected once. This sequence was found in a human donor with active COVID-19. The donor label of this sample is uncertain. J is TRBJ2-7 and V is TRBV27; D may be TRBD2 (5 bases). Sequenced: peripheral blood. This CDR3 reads CASTPAGTIEQYF. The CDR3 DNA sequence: TGTGCCAGCACCCCCGCGGGTACTATAGAGCAGTACTTC.